These 8 T cell receptor beta chains originate from one sample sequenced in a study of blood T cells in healthy people across ages. A sample-barcoded 5' primer and a J-beta primer mix were used in a second PCR of about 7 to 12 cycles. TCRdb itself ran the 5' RACE reads through MiXCR, one entry per CDR3 protein. The sample contains about 640,000 distinct CDR3 sequences, approximately 59% of which appear only once. The source material was blood. All receptors come from a man between 60 and 70 years old in good health.

The chain uses TRBV7-9 and TRBJ2-7; the D is unclear. In germline, CDR1 is SEHNR, CDR2 FQNEAQ (reference sequence). The ends were cut back, 1 base at V and 2 bases at J, with 9 bases in the middle. The CDR3 consists of 14 residues. CDR3 DNA sequence: TGTGCCAGCAGCTTAGTGGTCGTACCCTACGAGCAGTACTTC. This sequence encodes CASSLVVVPYEQYF.

This chain uses TRBV7-2 with TRBJ2-3; TRBD2 matches 8 bases. V dropped 2 bases and J dropped 5; count of bases not matched to a gene: 6. Per germline, CDR1 SGHTA and CDR2 FQGNSA. The CDR3 loop spans 15 amino acids. The CDR3 bases are TGTGCCAGCAGCTTAACTGGACTAGCAGTAGATACGCAGTATTTT. Amino acids: CASSLTGLAVDTQYF.

V is TRBV9 and J is TRBJ1-2, with D maybe TRBD1 (6 bases). Germline V CDR1 and CDR2: SGDLS, YYNGEE. This CDR3 spans 18 amino acids. V was trimmed by 0 bases and J by 1 base, leaving 19 bases between them. The CDR3 reads CASSVEPTGSLINYGYTF. The CDR3 coding sequence is TGTGCCAGCAGCGTAGAGCCAACAGGGTCCTTAATTAACTATGGCTACACCTTC.

V and J are TRBV7-9 and TRBJ2-6; 10 nucleotides line up with TRBD1. J was trimmed by 4 bases and V by 5 bases; bases with no gene match: 11. Germline V gene sequence: CDR1 SEHNR, CDR2 FQNEAQ (reference sequence). This CDR3 has 18 amino acids. The CDR3 DNA is TGTGCCAGCAGCAAGGGACAGGGGAGATTCTCCGGGGCCAACGTCCTGACTTTC. This sequence encodes CASSKGQGRFSGANVLTF.

In its sample, this clonotype was seen a few times. This rearrangement joins TRBV7-9 to TRBJ2-4, with 10 bases lining up with TRBD2. The germline CDR1 and CDR2 sequences are SEHNR and FQNEAQ (reference sequence). The CDR3 extends over 16 amino acids. Trimming at V came to 5 bases and at J to 4 bases, leaving 8 bases not matched to a gene. CDR3 in amino acids: CASSRRLAGGKNIQYF. The CDR3 DNA is TGTGCCAGCAGCCGAAGACTAGCGGGCGGAAAAAACATTCAGTACTTC.

This clonotype was counted between two and nine times. The chain links TRBV29-1 to TRBJ2-5, with D possibly TRBD1 on 6 matching bases. This CDR3 is built from 14 residues. V was trimmed by 4 bases and J by 1 base, leaving 13 bases between them. Germline values: CDR1 SQVTM, CDR2 ANQGSEA. CDR3 DNA sequence: TGCAGCGTTGCGATGGGACACCTCCAAGAGACCCAGTACTTC. Protein product: CSVAMGHLQETQYF. Complete variable domain (other parts from reference TRBV29-1 and TRBJ2-5): SAVISQKPSRDICQRGTSLTIQCQVDSQVTMMFWYRQQPGQSLTLIATANQGSEATYESGFVIDKFPISRPNLTFSTLTVSNMSPEDSSIYLCSVAMGHLQETQYFGPGTRLLVL.

This clonotype was detected only a few times. This chain uses TRBV6-6 with TRBJ2-1, with D maybe TRBD1 (7 bases). CDR1 is MNHNY and CDR2 is SVGAGI in the germline V gene (reference sequence). The CDR3 runs to 12 residues. V gave up 7 bases and J gave up 8 bases, with 12 bases separating them. CDR3 nucleotide sequence: TGTGCCAGCACTCCCAGGGGGGATGAGCAGTTCTTC. Its protein is CASTPRGDEQFF.

This clonotype was detected only once. The chain carries TRBV28 and TRBJ2-3, with 13 bases fitting TRBD2. The CDR3 extends over 18 amino acids. Looked up from germline, CDR1 is MDHEN and CDR2 is SYDVKM. The trim removed 5 bases at V and 0 bases at J, leaving 8 bases unmatched. The CDR3 region is CASSPRGTSGTSTDTQYF. DNA for the CDR3: TGTGCCAGCAGTCCGAGGGGGACTAGCGGGACCAGCACAGATACGCAGTATTTT.